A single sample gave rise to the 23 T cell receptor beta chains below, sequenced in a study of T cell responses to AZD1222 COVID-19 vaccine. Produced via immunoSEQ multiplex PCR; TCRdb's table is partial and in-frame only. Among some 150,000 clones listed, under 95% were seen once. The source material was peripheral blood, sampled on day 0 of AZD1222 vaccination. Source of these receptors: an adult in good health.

In DNA form, the CDR3 reads TGTGCCAGCAGCTCAGACGGCACTGGGACCCAGTACTTC. It is translated as CASSSDGTGTQYF. V is TRBV11-3 and J is TRBJ2-5, with no clear D. Between the trimmed V and J ends, which lost 4 bases and 7 bases, there was a span of 13 bases. Germline loops: CDR1 SGHNT, CDR2 YENEEA. The CDR3 has 13 amino acids.

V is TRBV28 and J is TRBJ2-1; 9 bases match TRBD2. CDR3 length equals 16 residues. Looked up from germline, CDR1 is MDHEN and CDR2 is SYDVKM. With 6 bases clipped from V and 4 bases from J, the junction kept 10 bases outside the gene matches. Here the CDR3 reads CASSDPSAGGYNEQFF. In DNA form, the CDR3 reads TGTGCCAGCAGCGATCCCAGCGCGGGAGGGTACAATGAGCAGTTCTTC.

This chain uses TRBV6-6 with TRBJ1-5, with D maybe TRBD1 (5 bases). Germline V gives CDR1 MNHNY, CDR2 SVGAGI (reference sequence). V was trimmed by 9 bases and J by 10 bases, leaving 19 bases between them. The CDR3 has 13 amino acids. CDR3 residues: CASTLDSGTPQHF. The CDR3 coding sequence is TGTGCCAGTACTTTAGACAGTGGCACTCCCCAGCATTTT.

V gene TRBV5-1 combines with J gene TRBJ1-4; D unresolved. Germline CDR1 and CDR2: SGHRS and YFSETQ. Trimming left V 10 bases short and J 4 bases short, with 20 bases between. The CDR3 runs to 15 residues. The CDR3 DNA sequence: TGCGCCCTCCGGGGTGTCCGAGATTATAATGAAAAACTGTTTTTT. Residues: CALRGVRDYNEKLFF.

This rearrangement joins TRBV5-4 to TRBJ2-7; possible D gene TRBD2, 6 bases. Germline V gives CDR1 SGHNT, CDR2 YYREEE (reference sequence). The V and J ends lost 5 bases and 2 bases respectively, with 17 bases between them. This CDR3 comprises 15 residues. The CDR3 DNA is TGTGCCAGCAGACATGACAGCGGGTCCGCCTACGAGCAGTACTTC. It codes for CASRHDSGSAYEQYF.

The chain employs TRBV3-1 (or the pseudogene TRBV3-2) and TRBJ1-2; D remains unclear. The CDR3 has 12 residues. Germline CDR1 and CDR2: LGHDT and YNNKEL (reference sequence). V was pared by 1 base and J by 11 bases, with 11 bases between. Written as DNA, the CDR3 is TGTGCCAGCAGCCAAGGCGCTATGGTTTACACCTTC. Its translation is CASSQGAMVYTF.

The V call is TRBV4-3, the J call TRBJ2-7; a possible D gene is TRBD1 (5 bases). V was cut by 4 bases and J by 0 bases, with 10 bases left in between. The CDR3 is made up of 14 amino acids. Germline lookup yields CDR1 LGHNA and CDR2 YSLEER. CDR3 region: CASSRSDTSYEQYF. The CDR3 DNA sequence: TGCGCCAGCAGCCGGTCGGACACCTCCTACGAGCAGTACTTC.

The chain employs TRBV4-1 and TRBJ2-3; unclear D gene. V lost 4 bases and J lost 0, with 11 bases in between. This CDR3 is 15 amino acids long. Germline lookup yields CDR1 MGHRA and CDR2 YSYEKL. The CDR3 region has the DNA TGCGCCAGCAGCCTACAGACGCTGAGCACAGATACGCAGTATTTT. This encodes CASSLQTLSTDTQYF.

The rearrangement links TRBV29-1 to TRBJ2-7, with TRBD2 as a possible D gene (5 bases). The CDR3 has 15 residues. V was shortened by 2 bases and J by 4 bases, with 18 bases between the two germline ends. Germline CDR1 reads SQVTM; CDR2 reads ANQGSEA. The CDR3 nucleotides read TGCAGCGTTGAATTAGTAGCGTCGCGGCGGTACGAGCAGTACTTC. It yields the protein CSVELVASRRYEQYF.

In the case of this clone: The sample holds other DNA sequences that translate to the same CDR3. CDR3 bases: TGCGCCAGCAGCTTAGGGCCACAGGGAAGCAATCAGCCCCAGCATTTT. Translating it yields CASSLGPQGSNQPQHF. The chain has TRBV5-1 and TRBJ1-5; tentative D call: TRBD1 (6 bases). The CDR3 totals 16 residues. Looked up from germline, CDR1 is SGHRS and CDR2 is YFSETQ. V shed 2 bases and J shed 1 base, with 13 bases lying between them.

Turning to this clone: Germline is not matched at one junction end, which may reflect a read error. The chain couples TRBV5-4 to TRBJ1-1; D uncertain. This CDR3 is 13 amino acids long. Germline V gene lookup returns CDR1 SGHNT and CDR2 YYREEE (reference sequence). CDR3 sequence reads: CASSFLAVTNVIF. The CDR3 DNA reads TGTGCCAGCAGCTTCTTGGCGGTAACGAATGTAATCTTT.

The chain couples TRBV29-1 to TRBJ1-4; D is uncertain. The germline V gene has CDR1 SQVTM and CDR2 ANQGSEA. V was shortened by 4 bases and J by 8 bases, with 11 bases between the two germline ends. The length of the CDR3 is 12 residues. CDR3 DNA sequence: TGCAGCGTTGGGATAGGAGGGGAAAAACTGTTTTTT. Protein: CSVGIGGEKLFF.

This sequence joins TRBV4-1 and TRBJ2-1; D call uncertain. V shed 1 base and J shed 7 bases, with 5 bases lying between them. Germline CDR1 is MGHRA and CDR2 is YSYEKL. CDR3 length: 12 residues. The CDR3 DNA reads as TGCGCCAGCAGCCAAGTCGGGAATGAGCAGTTCTTC. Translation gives CASSQVGNEQFF.

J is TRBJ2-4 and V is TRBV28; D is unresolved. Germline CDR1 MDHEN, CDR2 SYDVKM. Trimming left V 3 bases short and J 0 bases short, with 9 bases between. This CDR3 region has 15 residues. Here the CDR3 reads CASSFPGLAKNIQYF. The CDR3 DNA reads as TGTGCCAGCAGTTTTCCGGGCCTAGCCAAAAACATTCAGTACTTC.

The CDR3 nucleotides are TGTGCCAGCGAGGGGCAGAAGGGGCAGCCCCAGCATTTT. This codes for CASEGQKGQPQHF. V and J are TRBV12-3 or TRBV12-4 and TRBJ1-5, with a tentative D call TRBD1 (5 bases). There are 13 residues in the CDR3. With 8 bases removed from V and 7 bases from J, the gap between germline ends came to 15 bases.

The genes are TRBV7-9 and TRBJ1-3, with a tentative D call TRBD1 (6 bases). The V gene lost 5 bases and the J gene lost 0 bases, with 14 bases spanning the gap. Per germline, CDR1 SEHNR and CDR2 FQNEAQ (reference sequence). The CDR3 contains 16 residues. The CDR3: CASSDRDTNSGNTIYF. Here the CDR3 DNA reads TGTGCCAGCAGCGACCGGGACACCAACTCTGGAAACACCATATATTTT.

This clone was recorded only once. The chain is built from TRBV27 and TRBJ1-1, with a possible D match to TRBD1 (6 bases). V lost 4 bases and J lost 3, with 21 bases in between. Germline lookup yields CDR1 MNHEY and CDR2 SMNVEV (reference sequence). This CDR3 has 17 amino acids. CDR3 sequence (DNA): TGTGCCAGCAGTTCACTACAGGGTTTATCAGAATACACTGAAGCTTTCTTT. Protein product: CASSSLQGLSEYTEAFF.

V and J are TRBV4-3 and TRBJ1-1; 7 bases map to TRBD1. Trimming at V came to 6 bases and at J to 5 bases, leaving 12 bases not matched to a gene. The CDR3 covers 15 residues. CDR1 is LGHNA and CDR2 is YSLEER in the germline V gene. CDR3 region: CASSSNRDSVTEAFF. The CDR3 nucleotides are TGCGCCAGCAGTTCCAACCGGGACAGCGTGACTGAAGCTTTCTTT.

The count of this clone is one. CDR3 sequence: CASSGSWDRDSEQYF. The CDR3 coding sequence is TGTGCCAGCAGCGGGTCCTGGGACAGGGATTCCGAGCAGTACTTC. The J gene is TRBJ2-7, the V gene TRBV5-5, with 9 positions matching TRBD1. J was trimmed by 6 bases and V by 4 bases; bases with no gene match: 11. There are 15 residues in the CDR3. Germline CDR1 is SGHKS and CDR2 is YYEKEE (reference sequence).

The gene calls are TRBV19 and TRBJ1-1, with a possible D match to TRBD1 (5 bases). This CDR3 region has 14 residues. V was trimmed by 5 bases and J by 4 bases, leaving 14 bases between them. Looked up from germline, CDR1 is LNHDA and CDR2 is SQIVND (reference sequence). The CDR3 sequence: CASSPGGVTTEAFF. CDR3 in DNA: TGTGCCAGTAGTCCTGGGGGGGTCACCACTGAAGCTTTCTTT.

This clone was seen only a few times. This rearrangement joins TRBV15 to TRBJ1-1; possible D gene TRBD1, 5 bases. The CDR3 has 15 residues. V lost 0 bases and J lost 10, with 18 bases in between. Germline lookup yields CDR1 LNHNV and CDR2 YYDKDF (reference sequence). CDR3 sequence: CATSRDQGRGPRAFF. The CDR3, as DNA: TGTGCCACCAGCAGAGATCAAGGCCGGGGACCCCGAGCTTTCTTT.

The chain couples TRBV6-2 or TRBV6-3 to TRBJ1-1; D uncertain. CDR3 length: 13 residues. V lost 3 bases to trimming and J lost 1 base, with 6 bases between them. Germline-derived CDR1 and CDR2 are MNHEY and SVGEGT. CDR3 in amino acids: CASSYLGNTEAFF. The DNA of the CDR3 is TGTGCCAGCAGTTATTTGGGGAACACTGAAGCTTTCTTT.

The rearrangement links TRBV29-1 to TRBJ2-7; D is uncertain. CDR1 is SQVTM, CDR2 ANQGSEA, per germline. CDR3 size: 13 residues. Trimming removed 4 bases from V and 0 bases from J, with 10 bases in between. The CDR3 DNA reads TGCAGCGTTGTGTCCCTCACCTCCTACGAGCAGTACTTC. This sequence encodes CSVVSLTSYEQYF.